This T cell receptor beta chain originates from a study of glioma-infiltrating T cells after dendritic cell vaccination. Input was approximately 1.8 ug genomic DNA, or all available if less. Repertoires were generated with immunoSEQ multiplex PCR, while TCRdb's copy carries only in-frame clones and drops some. The sample contains about 82,000 clones, 83% of which appear only once. As for this clone: Antigen: not known.

V was pared by 5 bases and J by 0 bases, with 20 bases between. The germline CDR1 and CDR2 sequences are SGHVS and FQNEAQ. This CDR3 region has 18 residues. Findings and limits, study-wide: Few patients contributed both blood and tumor specimens.

As for time point: after dendritic cell vaccination, including at tumor progression/relapse. Only patients with spare fresh-frozen tumor and over two years of follow-up were included. Sequencing was performed on blood, taken after dendritic cell vaccination. This TCR was recovered from a human donor with glioblastoma. The V and J genes are TRBV7-8 and TRBJ1-3, with D possibly matching TRBD1 (6 bases). CDR3: CASSQPTQGPASGNTIYF. The CDR3 DNA reads as TGTGCCAGCAGCCAACCGACCCAGGGGCCAGCCTCTGGAAACACCATATATTTT. The entire variable domain, with the rest obtained from reference TRBV7-8 and TRBJ1-3, is as follows: GAGVSQSPRYKVAKRGQDVALRCDPISGHVSLFWYQQALGQGPEFLTYFQNEAQLDKSGLPSDRFFAERPEGSVSTLKIQRTQQEDSAVYLCASSQPTQGPASGNTIYFGEGSWLTVV.